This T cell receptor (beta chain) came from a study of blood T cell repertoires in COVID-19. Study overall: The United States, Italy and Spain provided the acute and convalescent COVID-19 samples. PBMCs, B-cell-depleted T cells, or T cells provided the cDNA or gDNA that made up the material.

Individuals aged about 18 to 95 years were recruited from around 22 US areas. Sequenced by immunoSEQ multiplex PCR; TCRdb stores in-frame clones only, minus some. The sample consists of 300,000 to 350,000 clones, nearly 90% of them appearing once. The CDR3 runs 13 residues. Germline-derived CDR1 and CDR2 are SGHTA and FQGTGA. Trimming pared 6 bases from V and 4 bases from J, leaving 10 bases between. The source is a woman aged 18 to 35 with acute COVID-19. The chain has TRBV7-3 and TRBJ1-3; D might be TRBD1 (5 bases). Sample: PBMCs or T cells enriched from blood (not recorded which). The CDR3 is CASSPGQGNTIYF. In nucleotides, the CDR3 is TGTGCCAGCAGTCCAGGGCAAGGAAACACCATATATTTT.